This T cell receptor (beta chain) is from a study of cytomegalovirus exposure and HLA in healthy donors. Concerning this clone itself: Its antigen remains unidentified.

Amplification used 60 Vbeta primers and 13 Jbeta primers. Assay: immunoSEQ multiplex PCR; the TCRdb copy retains only in-frame clones and omits some. This table has 80,000 or so clones, around four fifths appearing once. The germline CDR1 and CDR2 sequences are MGHRA and YSYEKL. J lost 0 bases, V lost 2 bases, and 3 bases had no gene match. The CDR3 contains 17 residues. Broader study findings: Analysis was performed later, and it showed HLA-associated TCR beta chains to be more clonally expanded than equally common others. A prior analysis recorded that most TCR beta V segments were productive about 87% or about 30% of the time. The later analysis indicated that the majority of CMV-associated TCR beta chains appeared HLA-restricted. Presence/absence analyses treated sequencing depth as roughly uniform across donors.

Material for sequencing was PBMCs. The source of this sequence is a man aged 50 or older in good health and CMV-seropositive. This chain joins TRBV4-1 and TRBJ1-5; 11 nucleotides align to TRBD1. The CDR3 DNA follows: TGCGCCAGCAGCCAAAGGACAGGGGGCTATAGCAATCAGCCCCAGCATTTT. It translates to CASSQRTGGYSNQPQHF.